Given below is one T cell receptor (beta chain) in context. There is no known antigen for this receptor. There are no base qualities to consult, and no much larger clone falls within one base. The sample is drawn from a study of blood T cell repertoires in COVID-19 (dated by TCRdb to the early 2020s). About the study as a whole: Samples covering the acute and convalescent phases of COVID-19 were provided by collaborators in the United States, Italy and Spain. A de-identified subject ID, COVID-19 status, age in years and sex were almost always included in the sample metadata. A freely available public database, intended as a resource for researchers studying the immune response to SARS-CoV-2, is where the repertoires were released. Samples were obtained from the ongoing ImmuneRACE study (first 160 participants) and from over 1,000 subjects provided by 6 global collaborators. HLA class I and class II types, where available, came from metadata supplied by the sample provider rather than from assay-based typing. The material from the prospective study consisted of cDNA or gDNA derived from T cells, B-cell-depleted T cells, or PBMCs. The dataset comprised deeply sampled blood TCRbeta repertoires from subjects exposed to, actively infected with, or recovered from COVID-19.

One collaborating source in Seattle enrolled patients during active infection and followed them longitudinally through the course of disease. Each collaborating institution followed its own protocols to collect whole blood in K2EDTA tubes. Collaborator samples were shipped for TCRbeta analysis as frozen whole blood, isolated PBMCs, or DNA extracted from either sample type. Trimming takes 3 bases off V and 2 bases off J; junction bases not matched to a gene: 10. There are 18 amino acids in the CDR3, from cysteine to phenylalanine inclusive. The read is trimmed to its CDR3 DNA, 54 bases read in frame from base 1. CDR1 and CDR2, looked up from the germline V gene, are MNHNS and SASEGT. The immunoSEQ Assay, a bias-controlled multiplex PCR, was used to amplify TCRbeta CDR3 regions from genomic DNA. As for the authors' bioinformatics: The number of nucleated cells in each sample was estimated by amplification of reference gene primers within the assay. To quantify the absolute abundance of each unique TCRbeta CDR3 rearrangement, sequence reads were collapsed and filtered. For each sample, productive Simpson clonality was calculated by taking the square root of Simpson's diversity index across productive rearrangements. TCRdb took over this immuneACCESS table, retaining in-frame rearrangements with V and J assigned. Such tables are incomplete; in checked studies, under half of the missing clones stem from an unresolved V gene, and the remainder is unexplained. D and trimming come from the DNA, and the V and J calls and clone size come from that table. The sample has about 350,000 clones on record, around nine tenths of them singletons. Clones ranked in the top ten supply roughly 6.6% of the sample.

General conclusions and limits of the study: The quantity of clinical and demographic metadata differed by source and by participant and was supplied without curation.

Recombination linked TRBV6-1 to TRBJ1-4, with 9 middle bases fitting TRBD1. The source material was peripheral blood. The TCR was taken from a woman aged 55-69 years with COVID-19, enrolled during active disease. The nucleotide sequence reads TGTGCCAGCAGTGACCCGGGACAGGGAGCGAGGACTAATGAAAAACTGTTTTTT. It translates to CASSDPGQGARTNEKLFF.